These T cell receptor beta chains were read from a single sample in a study of T-cell memory formation after mild COVID-19. TCRdb re-called the 5' RACE reads with MiXCR, one entry per CDR3 protein. The sample shows more than 350,000 distinct CDR3 sequences, 20% to 25% of them seen only once. The sequenced material came from PBMCs or a T cell subset sorted from them (not recorded which). All receptors come from an adult woman who had mild COVID-19 (a few samples of this study predate the infection). Cell type and time point are not known. Both conserved end residues are part of each CDR3. A D gene is named only where the DNA matches it firmly. Clone sizes are given selectively: once, few, many, or a class where the clone is expanded.

d_call,clone_size,j_call,v_call,cdr3_nt,cdr3_aa
.,few,TRBJ1-5,TRBV6-6,TGTGCCAGCAGTTACTCAGATCAGCCCCAGCATTTT,CASSYSDQPQHF
TRBD2,few,TRBJ2-3,TRBV6-5,TGTGCCAGCACCCCCTCCGGACTAGCGGCTACAGATACGCAGTATTTT,CASTPSGLAATDTQYF
TRBD1,.,TRBJ1-1,TRBV5-4,TGTGCCAGCACCATGACAGGGGGGAACACTGAAGCTTTCTTT,CASTMTGGNTEAFF
.,few,TRBJ1-2,TRBV20-1,TGCAGTGCAAAACAGGGAGCCTATGGCTACACCTTC,CSAKQGAYGYTF
TRBD2,few,TRBJ2-3,TRBV7-9,TGTGCCAGCCAACTCGCTAGCGGGGGGGCCGTGGATACGCAGTATTTT,CASQLASGGAVDTQYF
TRBD1,few,TRBJ1-2,TRBV5-1,TGCGCCAGCAGCTCTACGGACAGGATAAGTTCGGGCTACACCTTC,CASSSTDRISSGYTF
.,few,TRBJ2-3,TRBV5-1,TGCGCCAGCAGCTTGGGGCCCGGGACCCTAGACTATTTT,CASSLGPGTLDYF
.,.,TRBJ1-2,TRBV3-1,TGTGCCAGCAGCCAAGGTCTGGGTGTTTCATACTATGGCTACACCTTC,CASSQGLGVSYYGYTF
.,.,TRBJ1-1,TRBV2,TGTGCCAGCAGTGAGGGTGGGGGGGACACTGAAGCTTTCTTT,CASSEGGGDTEAFF
.,once,TRBJ1-5,TRBV19,TGTGCCAGTAGTGTTAGACAGTATAGCAATCAGCCCCAGCATTTT,CASSVRQYSNQPQHF
TRBD1,many,TRBJ1-1,TRBV5-1,TGCGCCAGCAGCTTCCAGGGGGCTTTGCTGAACACTGAAGCTTTCTTT,CASSFQGALLNTEAFF
.,.,TRBJ2-1,TRBV7-2,TGTGCCAGCAGCTTAACGGGCGGTTACGGTGAGCAGTTCTTC,CASSLTGGYGEQFF
.,.,TRBJ1-1,TRBV30,TGTGCCTGGAGTGATCCTGGGCAGGGTTCCAAAACTTTCTTT,CAWSDPGQGSKTFF
.,few,TRBJ2-3,TRBV4-2,TGTGCCAGCAGCCAAGATGGGGGGGATACGCAGTATTTT,CASSQDGGDTQYF
TRBD1,few,TRBJ2-1,TRBV6-2/TRBV6-3,TGTGCCAGCAGTTCCCGGGACAGGGCGCACAATGAGCAGTTCTTC,CASSSRDRAHNEQFF
.,many,TRBJ2-4,TRBV15,TGTGCCACCTCGGAGACTATAACCCTCGTGGACATTCAGTACTTC,CATSETITLVDIQYF
.,many,TRBJ1-5,TRBV9,TGTGCCAGCAGCAAGGGGGTGGGACTGGGGCAGCCCCAGCATTTT,CASSKGVGLGQPQHF
.,.,TRBJ1-1,TRBV5-5,TGTGCCAGCAGCTTGGGCCACAACAGGGTCGGCACTGAAGCTTTCTTT,CASSLGHNRVGTEAFF
TRBD2,few,TRBJ2-1,TRBV7-2,TGTGCCAGCAGCGCCGGGACTATCTTCTCGACGGTTGGGAAGTTCTTC,CASSAGTIFSTVGKFF
.,few,TRBJ2-3,TRBV6-7,TGTGCCAGCACCTCTGCCCGGGACCCCTGCACAGATACGCAGTATTTT,CASTSARDPCTDTQYF
TRBD1,.,TRBJ2-7,TRBV7-9,TGTGCCAGCAGCCTTAGGGGGACAGGGGGCTCCGACGAGCAGTACTTC,CASSLRGTGGSDEQYF
.,.,TRBJ2-7,TRBV5-1,TGCGCCAGCAGCTTGCCAGGGATGGGCGACGAGCAGTACTTC,CASSLPGMGDEQYF
TRBD1,.,TRBJ1-5,TRBV30,TGTGCCGCCCTCACCGGGACAGGGTTATCCAACAATCAGCCCCAGCATTTT,CAALTGTGLSNNQPQHF
.,few,TRBJ2-5,TRBV5-4,TGTGCCAGCAGCCGGGACATGGGGTACCAAGAGACCCAGTACTTC,CASSRDMGYQETQYF
TRBD1,few,TRBJ1-2,TRBV6-1,TGTGCCAGCAGTAGCCGCCCAGGGGGCCTCGATGGCTACACCTTC,CASSSRPGGLDGYTF
.,few,TRBJ2-1,TRBV6-6,TGTGCCAGCAGTTACTCAAGGGGTTACAATGAGCAGTTCTTC,CASSYSRGYNEQFF
TRBD1,.,TRBJ1-5,TRBV6-2/TRBV6-3,TGTGCCAGCGTAGGACAGGGGCCTTATCAGCCCCAGCATTTT,CASVGQGPYQPQHF
.,few,TRBJ2-1,TRBV6-5,TGTGCCAGCCGACTCGGGACCCTAGACAATGAGCAGTTCTTC,CASRLGTLDNEQFF
TRBD1,few,TRBJ1-4,TRBV7-9,TGTGCCAGCAGCGCCGGGACAGTAGATGAAAAACTGTTTTTT,CASSAGTVDEKLFF
TRBD2,.,TRBJ2-7,TRBV20-1,TGCAGTGCTAGAATGGGACTAGCGGGGGGGCTTAACTACGAGCAGTACTTC,CSARMGLAGGLNYEQYF
.,.,TRBJ2-7,TRBV3-1,TGTGCCAGCAGCCGTGGTTTCGGGGGTCCCTTCTACGAGCAGTACTTC,CASSRGFGGPFYEQYF
.,many,TRBJ1-1,TRBV18,TGTGCCAGCTCACCAGTCAGGGTGAACACTGAAGCTTTCTTT,CASSPVRVNTEAFF
.,.,TRBJ1-1,TRBV9,TGTGCCAGCAGCGTAGGGGGCCGGGTGGACACTGAAGCTTTCTTT,CASSVGGRVDTEAFF
.,.,TRBJ1-1,TRBV7-9,TGTGCCAGCAGCTTCGTCTACACTGAAGCTTTCTTT,CASSFVYTEAFF
TRBD1,.,TRBJ2-6,TRBV6-5,TGTGCCAGCAGTTCACTACAGGGGAGTGGGGCCAACGTCCTGACTTTC,CASSSLQGSGANVLTF
TRBD2,few,TRBJ2-3,TRBV7-9,TGTGCCAGCAGCCCGCGACTAGCGGGAGATACGCAGTATTTT,CASSPRLAGDTQYF
.,many,TRBJ2-5,TRBV11-2,TGTGCCAGCAGCTTAGGGGGGGGCACGGAAGAGACCCAGTACTTC,CASSLGGGTEETQYF
.,few,TRBJ1-1,TRBV7-8,TGTGCCAGCAGCATACTCACGGGAAGCGACACTGAAGCTTTCTTT,CASSILTGSDTEAFF
TRBD2,.,TRBJ2-5,TRBV11-3,TGTGCCAGCAGCTTAGATGCAGCGGGAGGTCAAGAGACCCAGTACTTC,CASSLDAAGGQETQYF
.,few,TRBJ1-3,TRBV9,TGTGCCAGCAGCCTGCAAGGGGATGGAAACACCATATATTTT,CASSLQGDGNTIYF
TRBD2,few,TRBJ2-3,TRBV5-4,TGTGCCAGCAGCTCCGGGACTAGTTCCGATACGCAGTATTTT,CASSSGTSSDTQYF
.,.,TRBJ2-6,TRBV6-1,TGTGCCAGCAGTCGCGATCAGAAAACTCTCTCTGGGGCCAACGTCCTGACTTTC,CASSRDQKTLSGANVLTF
TRBD1,few,TRBJ2-1,TRBV10-3,TGTGCCATCAGTGAGCCGGAGACAGGGGGGGTTTACAATGAGCAGTTCTTC,CAISEPETGGVYNEQFF
TRBD2,.,TRBJ2-1,TRBV9,TGTGCCAGCAGCGCAGAGGTCGGGAGGGGTTCCTACAATGAGCAGTTCTTC,CASSAEVGRGSYNEQFF
.,.,TRBJ2-7,TRBV21-1,TGTGCCAGCGGGACTAGCACGAACTTCTCCTACGAGCAGTACTTC,CASGTSTNFSYEQYF
.,.,TRBJ1-2,TRBV5-8,TGTGCCAGCAGCTTGGATGGGTACTCCTTTTATGGCTACACCTTC,CASSLDGYSFYGYTF
.,few,TRBJ1-3,TRBV6-1,TGTGCCAGCAGGCGGGACATCTCCTTGAACACCATATATTTT,CASRRDISLNTIYF
TRBD2,few,TRBJ2-1,TRBV20-1,TGCAGTGCTTCCACCGGGACTAGCGGTTACAATGAGCAGTTCTTC,CSASTGTSGYNEQFF
.,.,TRBJ1-2,TRBV30,TGTGCCTGGAGTCCCGGACAGTTTGGCTACACCTTC,CAWSPGQFGYTF
.,few,TRBJ1-2,TRBV20-1,TGCAGTGCTACCCCTTCAGGAACTTATGGCTACACCTTC,CSATPSGTYGYTF
TRBD2,many,TRBJ2-1,TRBV7-9,TGTGCCAGCAGCTTCGGGCGGGGACTAGATTACAATGAGCAGTTCTTC,CASSFGRGLDYNEQFF
.,.,TRBJ2-1,TRBV6-4,TGTGCCAGCAGTGTAGGAACGAGTGTGGGGGAGCAGTTCTTC,CASSVGTSVGEQFF
.,.,TRBJ1-5,TRBV13,TGTGCCAGCAGCTTAGGCCCCCAGGGTAATCAGCCCCAGCATTTT,CASSLGPQGNQPQHF
.,.,TRBJ1-2,TRBV19,TGTGCCAGCCCGTCCAGGGGAGGTGGCTACACCTTC,CASPSRGGGYTF
.,few,TRBJ2-7,TRBV19,TGTGCCACCCTCTCAACGGGCGGGTACGAGCAGTACTTC,CATLSTGGYEQYF
.,.,TRBJ1-6,TRBV30,TGTGCCTGGAGTTCGAGAACTTCACCCCTCCACTTT,CAWSSRTSPLHF
.,many,TRBJ2-1,TRBV29-1,TGCAGCGTTGGACAGATCAATGAGCAGTTCTTC,CSVGQINEQFF